The 25 T cell receptor beta chains reported below all come from one sample, sequenced in a study of blood T cell repertoires in COVID-19. Profiled with immunoSEQ multiplex PCR; TCRdb holds only in-frame clones, not every one. The profile shows 180,000 or so clones, 70% to 90% of them singletons. The sample comprised peripheral blood. The source is a woman between 25 and 40 years old with acute or convalescent COVID-19.

The V gene is TRBV5-6, the J gene TRBJ2-5; D ambiguous. CDR3 length equals 13 residues. Germline V gene data show CDR1 as SGHDT and CDR2 as YYEEEE. With 4 bases removed from V and 5 bases from J, the gap between germline ends came to 12 bases. The CDR3 loop is CASSLVPGETQYF. CDR3 sequence (DNA): TGTGCCAGCAGCCTGGTACCCGGGGAGACCCAGTACTTC.

The chain carries TRBV12-2 and TRBJ1-4; the table's D gene call, TRBD1, was not cross checked with the DNA. TRBV12-2 is a pseudogene segment. The CDR3 sequence is 17 residues long. CDR3 protein: CASLNPQGGLPNEKLFF. CDR3 nucleotides: TGTGCAAGTTTAAACCCACAGGGGGGCCTCCCTAATGAAAAACTGTTTTTT.

The V and J genes are TRBV18 and TRBJ1-1; 8 bases map to TRBD1. This CDR3 has 13 amino acids. CDR1 and CDR2 from the germline V gene are KGHSH and LQKENI. J gave up 4 bases and V 3 bases, and 1 base lay outside the gene matches. CDR3 coding DNA: TGTGCCAGCTCACCCGACAGGGGCACTGAAGCTTTCTTT. Encoded protein: CASSPDRGTEAFF.

This clone was counted between two and nine times. The J gene is TRBJ1-2, the V gene TRBV19; maybe TRBD1 (6 bases). The CDR3 runs 12 residues. Germline V CDR1 and CDR2: LNHDA, SQIVND (reference sequence). The V end was cut by 11 bases, the J end by 5 bases, with 15 bases between. The CDR3 nucleotides read TGTGCCGTATCCGGGACATCTTATGGCTACACCTTC. Encoded protein: CAVSGTSYGYTF.

The rearrangement links TRBV5-1 to TRBJ2-3, with D maybe TRBD2 (5 bases). The CDR3 has 14 residues. The V end lost 2 bases, the J end lost 6 bases, and 13 bases lay between the germline ends. Looked up from germline, CDR1 is SGHRS and CDR2 is YFSETQ. The CDR3 here is CASSLAAPRDTQYF. Here the CDR3 DNA reads TGCGCCAGCAGCTTAGCGGCACCCCGGGATACGCAGTATTTT.

V gene TRBV11-3 combines with J gene TRBJ2-3, with D possibly matching TRBD1 (6 bases). This CDR3 is built from 13 residues. Trimming removed 0 bases from V and 8 bases from J, with 9 bases in between. The germline CDR1 and CDR2 sequences are SGHNT and YENEEA. CDR3 in amino acids: CASSLELGGTQYF. In DNA form, the CDR3 reads TGTGCCAGCAGCTTAGAATTAGGGGGTACGCAGTATTTT.

The gene calls are TRBV12-5 and TRBJ2-6; possibly TRBD2 for D (6 bases). Per the germline V gene, CDR1 is LGHNT and CDR2 is FRNRAP. The CDR3 sequence is 16 residues long. Trimming cost V 5 bases and J 3 bases, with 14 bases left between them. The DNA for the CDR3 is TGTGCTAGTGGTATCTTTACGGGGGTTGGGGCCAACGTCCTGACTTTC. The encoded protein is CASGIFTGVGANVLTF. The variable domain in full, with the rest retrieved from reference TRBV12-5 and TRBJ2-6, is DARVTQTPRHKVTEMGQEVTMRCQPILGHNTVFWYRQTMMQGLELLAYFRNRAPLDDSGMPKDRFSAEMPDATLATLKIQPSEPRDSAVYFCASGIFTGVGANVLTFGAGSRLTVL.

The chain carries TRBV5-6 and TRBJ1-4, with D possibly matching TRBD1 (5 bases). Germline V lookup: CDR1 SGHDT, CDR2 YYEEEE. The V and J ends lost 1 base and 5 bases respectively, with 9 bases between them. The CDR3 sequence is 14 residues long. The CDR3 loop reads CASSLRGPNEKLFF. Here the CDR3 DNA reads TGTGCCAGCAGCTTGAGGGGCCCGAATGAAAAACTGTTTTTT.

As concerns this clone: A junction boundary mismatches the germline segment, possibly from a read error. The chain employs TRBV7-9 and TRBJ2-1; 7 bases fit TRBD2. Germline V gene lookup returns CDR1 SEHNR and CDR2 FQNEAQ (reference sequence). The CDR3 is 14 residues long. The CDR3 nucleotides read TGTGCCAGCAGCCTAGCGGCTTCTTACAATGAGCAGTTCTTC. It translates to CASSLAASYNEQFF. Based on the CDR3 plus reference TRBV7-9 and TRBJ2-1, the full variable domain is DTGVSQNPRHKITKRGQNVTFRCDPISEHNRLYWYRQTLGQGPEFLTYFQNEAQLEKSRLLSDRFSAERPKGSFSTLEIQRTEQGDSAMYLCASSLAASYNEQFFGPGTRLTVL.

In its sample, this clone was seen once. This chain uses TRBV9 with TRBJ1-1, with unresolved D. The germline CDR1 and CDR2 sequences are SGDLS and YYNGEE. The CDR3 runs 14 residues. The V end lost 6 bases, the J end lost 4 bases, and 16 bases lay between the germline ends. CDR3 amino acids: CASTRGGLVTEAFF. Here the CDR3 DNA reads TGTGCCAGCACCCGGGGAGGGTTGGTCACTGAAGCTTTCTTT.

The chain carries TRBV5-1 and TRBJ2-2; TRBD1 agrees at 9 bases. The CDR3 consists of 16 residues. In germline, CDR1 is SGHRS, CDR2 YFSETQ. Trimming took 6 bases from V and 7 from J; bases not matched to a gene: 13. The CDR3 sequence is CASTRRGQGQVGELFF. Written as DNA, the CDR3 is TGCGCCAGCACAAGACGGGGACAGGGCCAAGTCGGGGAGCTGTTTTTT.

The V and J genes are TRBV7-9 and TRBJ2-5, with no clear D. Deletions cut 4 bases from V and 5 bases from J, with 8 bases between. CDR1 SEHNR and CDR2 FQNEAQ come from the germline V gene (reference sequence). The CDR3 runs to 12 residues. CDR3 nucleotide sequence: TGTGCCAGCAGCTCCGGGTCGGAGACCCAGTACTTC. This encodes CASSSGSETQYF.

V usage is TRBV2 and J usage is TRBJ2-1; the match to TRBD2 covers 9 bases. The trim removed 3 bases at V and 8 bases at J, leaving 8 bases unmatched. Germline values: CDR1 SNHLY, CDR2 FYNNEI. CDR3 length equals 15 residues. CDR3 sequence reads: CASSEGAGGLDEQFF. In nucleotides, the CDR3 is TGTGCCAGCAGTGAGGGAGCGGGGGGCTTAGATGAGCAGTTCTTC. Complete variable domain (other parts from reference TRBV2 and TRBJ2-1): EPEVTQTPSHQVTQMGQEVILRCVPISNHLYFYWYRQILGQKVEFLVSFYNNEISEKSEIFDDQFSVERPDGSNFTLKIRSTKLEDSAMYFCASSEGAGGLDEQFFGPGTRLTVL.

The chain uses TRBV19 and TRBJ2-7, with TRBD1 as a possible D gene (5 bases). The CDR3 loop spans 14 amino acids. Looked up from germline, CDR1 is LNHDA and CDR2 is SQIVND (reference sequence). V lost 5 bases and J 2 bases, leaving 13 bases between the germline ends. Written as DNA, the CDR3 is TGTGCCAGTAGTCCGCTGACAGCGCCCTACGAGCAGTACTTC. This codes for CASSPLTAPYEQYF.

J is TRBJ2-7 and V is TRBV4-2; 7 positions match TRBD2. The trim removed 3 bases at V and 4 bases at J, leaving 6 bases unmatched. Germline assignment: CDR1 LGHNA and CDR2 YNFKEQ. The CDR3 contains 14 residues. CDR3 sequence reads: CASSHRTSGYEQYF. In nucleotides, the CDR3 is TGTGCCAGCAGCCACCGGACTAGTGGTTACGAGCAGTACTTC.

The gene calls are TRBV19 and TRBJ2-5; 14 bases are a match to TRBD2. The germline V gene has CDR1 LNHDA and CDR2 SQIVND (reference sequence). The trim removed 5 bases at V and 3 bases at J, leaving 8 bases unmatched. This CDR3 contains 17 residues. The CDR3: CASSPGTSGSPEETQYF. Here the CDR3 DNA reads TGTGCCAGTAGTCCGGGGACTAGCGGGAGCCCTGAAGAGACCCAGTACTTC.

The chain is built from TRBV4-1 and TRBJ1-6; 8 positions agree with TRBD1. In germline, CDR1 is MGHRA, CDR2 YSYEKL. CDR3 length: 14 residues. V lost 4 bases to trimming and J lost 10 bases; unmatched junction nucleotides: 6. In nucleotides, the CDR3 is TGCGCCAGCAGCCTCACAGGGGGTATATCACCCCTCCACTTT. As protein: CASSLTGGISPLHF.

A remark on this clone: The sample contains more than one DNA sequence encoding this CDR3. The chain carries TRBV5-1 and TRBJ2-3, with 7 bases fitting TRBD1. The trim removed 5 bases at V and 6 bases at J, leaving 6 bases unmatched. The CDR3 length is 13 residues. The germline gives CDR1 SGHRS, CDR2 YFSETQ. CDR3 sequence (DNA): TGCGCCAGCAGTCCGGGACAGACGGATACGCAGTATTTT. Translated, it gives CASSPGQTDTQYF.

This clone came up once. The V call is TRBV5-1, the J call TRBJ2-1; TRBD2 is a possible D gene (5 bases). With 4 bases removed from V and 7 bases from J, the gap between germline ends came to 24 bases. The CDR3 totals 17 residues. Germline CDR1 SGHRS, CDR2 YFSETQ. The CDR3 DNA reads as TGCGCCAGCAGCACAATTTTATATTCGACTACTTTGAATGAGCAGTTCTTC. This codes for CASSTILYSTTLNEQFF.

V usage is TRBV28 and J usage is TRBJ2-1; D is perhaps TRBD1 (6 bases). The V gene's germline CDR1 is MDHEN and CDR2 SYDVKM. The V gene lost 7 bases and the J gene lost 13 bases, with 20 bases spanning the gap. The CDR3 is made up of 13 amino acids. The CDR3 is CASTPQLGGSQFF. DNA for the CDR3: TGTGCCAGCACCCCCCAACTAGGGGGATCCCAGTTCTTC.

CDR3 amino acids: CASSPGDSPLHF. CDR3 coding DNA: TGTGCCAGCAGCCCGGGGGATTCACCCCTCCACTTT. The chain combines TRBV5-4 with TRBJ1-6, with D perhaps TRBD1 (5 bases). Germline lookup yields CDR1 SGHNT and CDR2 YYREEE (reference sequence). This CDR3 region has 12 residues. V was cut by 4 bases and J by 8 bases, with 7 bases left in between.

The rearrangement links TRBV5-6 to TRBJ1-2, with D perhaps TRBD1 (6 bases). Germline CDR1 reads SGHDT; CDR2 reads YYEEEE. The CDR3 runs to 16 residues. Trimming took 4 bases from V and 8 from J, leaving 24 bases between them. CDR3 nucleotide sequence: TGTGCCAGCAGCCTGCGGACCGTATACAGGGAGGGGGGCTACACCTTC. Translation gives CASSLRTVYREGGYTF.

The gene calls are TRBV19 and TRBJ2-7; D is perhaps TRBD2 (6 bases). Germline-derived CDR1 and CDR2 are LNHDA and SQIVND (reference sequence). V was pared by 5 bases and J by 2 bases, with 13 bases between. This CDR3 has 14 amino acids. The CDR3 region has the DNA TGTGCCAGTAGTTCCCCCGGGAGCACCTACGAGCAGTACTTC. This gives the protein CASSSPGSTYEQYF.

The CDR3 DNA reads TGTGCCAGCGGAGGGGTATACAATGAGCAGTTCTTC. Amino acid sequence: CASGGVYNEQFF. V and J are TRBV25-1 and TRBJ2-1, with TRBD2 as a possible D gene (6 bases). The CDR3 has 12 amino acids. Trimming left V 8 bases short and J 4 bases short, with 9 bases between. CDR1 is MGHDK, CDR2 SYGVNS, per germline.

The table lists this clone with a count of one. The rearrangement joins TRBV5-1 to TRBJ2-7; 8 positions agree with TRBD1. CDR3 length: 15 amino acids. The ends lost 0 bases at V and 1 base at J; junction bases unmatched: 3. Germline-derived CDR1 and CDR2 are SGHRS and YFSETQ. CDR3 sequence: CASSLDGTGSYEQYF. The CDR3 DNA is TGCGCCAGCAGCTTGGACGGGACAGGATCCTACGAGCAGTACTTC.